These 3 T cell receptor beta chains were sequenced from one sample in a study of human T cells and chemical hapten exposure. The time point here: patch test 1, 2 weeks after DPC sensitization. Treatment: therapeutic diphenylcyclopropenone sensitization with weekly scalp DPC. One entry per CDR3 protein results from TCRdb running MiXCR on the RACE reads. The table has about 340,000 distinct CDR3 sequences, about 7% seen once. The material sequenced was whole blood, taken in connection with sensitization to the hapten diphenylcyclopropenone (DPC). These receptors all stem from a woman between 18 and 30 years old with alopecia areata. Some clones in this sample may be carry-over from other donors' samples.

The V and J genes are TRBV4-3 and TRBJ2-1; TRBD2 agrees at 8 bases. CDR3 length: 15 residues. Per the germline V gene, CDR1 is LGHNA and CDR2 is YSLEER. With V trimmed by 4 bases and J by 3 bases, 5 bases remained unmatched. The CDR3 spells CASSPQSGGYNEQFF. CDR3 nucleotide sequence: TGCGCCAGCAGCCCGCAAAGCGGGGGCTACAATGAGCAGTTCTTC.

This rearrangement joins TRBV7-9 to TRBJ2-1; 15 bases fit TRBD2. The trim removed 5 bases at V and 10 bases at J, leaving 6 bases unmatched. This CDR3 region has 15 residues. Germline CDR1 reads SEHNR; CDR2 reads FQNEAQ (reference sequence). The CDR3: CASSPRTSGGGEQFF. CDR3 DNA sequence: TGTGCCAGCAGCCCCAGGACTAGCGGGGGGGGCGAGCAGTTCTTC.

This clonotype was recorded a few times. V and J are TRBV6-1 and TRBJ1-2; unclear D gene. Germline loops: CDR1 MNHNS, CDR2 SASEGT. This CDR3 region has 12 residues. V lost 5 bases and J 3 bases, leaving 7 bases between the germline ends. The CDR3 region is CASSRRDYGYTF. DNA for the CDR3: TGTGCCAGCAGTCGCCGGGACTATGGCTACACCTTC.